This T cell receptor (beta chain) was sequenced during a study of blood T cell repertoires in COVID-19. Study summary: There were acute and convalescent COVID-19 samples, and they came from the United States, Italy and Spain. PBMCs, B-cell-depleted T cells, or T cells provided the cDNA or gDNA that made up the material.

In the authors' workflow: Reference gene primers were amplified, and this amplification served to estimate nucleated cell counts. Assay used: immunoSEQ multiplex PCR; TCRdb lists only in-frame clones, some missing. From that table come the V and J calls and clone size; the DNA was used to work out D and trimming. This table holds about 310,000 clones, about 90% found once. Deletions cut 8 bases from V and 1 base from J, with 18 bases between. The germline V gene encodes CDR1 LGHNA and CDR2 YSLEER. This CDR3 is built from 15 residues. V is TRBV4-3 and J is TRBJ2-7; no reliable D call. This TCR was recovered from a woman between 45 and 65 years old who had recovered from COVID-19. Sequencing used peripheral blood. The CDR3 coding sequence is TGCGCCAGCGCACCTCAAGCTTCGAGTTCCTACGAGCAGTACTTC. The encoded protein is CASAPQASSSYEQYF.